This TCR beta chain derives from a study of cytomegalovirus exposure and HLA in healthy donors. Primers for the PCR totalled 60 Vbeta and 13 Jbeta. Sequencing was performed with immunoSEQ multiplex PCR; in TCRdb, only in-frame clones are kept and a portion is missing. Of 180,000 or so clones listed, 76% are singletons. Study-level points and caveats: Cytomegalovirus status was reportedly diagnosed by the classifier with high sensitivity and specificity. In a later analysis, DRB1 alleles had the most associated TCRs; HLA-C alleles the fewest. Several of the most significant clusters appeared linked to common viral pathogens, based on a later analysis.

About this clone: Its matching antigen is unknown.

The TCR was taken from a man younger than 30 in good health and CMV-seronegative. The sequenced material came from PBMCs.

This CDR3 reads CASSLFGQGANNYGYTF. CDR3 bases: TGTGCCAGCAGCTTATTTGGGCAGGGGGCCAATAACTATGGCTACACCTTC. The J gene is TRBJ1-2, the V gene TRBV7-9, with TRBD1 matching over 8 bases. The V and J ends lost 2 bases and 1 base, in that order; junction bases with no gene match: 9. There are 17 residues in the CDR3. Per germline, CDR1 SEHNR and CDR2 FQNEAQ (reference sequence).